A selection of T cell receptor beta chains follows, all from one sample in a study of T cell responses to AZD1222 COVID-19 vaccine. Profiled with immunoSEQ multiplex PCR; TCRdb holds only in-frame clones, not every one. The sample yields some 100,000 clones, around 87% seen once. The sample in question was peripheral blood, obtained on day 0 of MenACWY control vaccination. The receptor source for this set is an adult in good health. CDR3s include the opening cysteine and the closing phenylalanine or tryptophan. D genes are given only for firm matches.

v_gene | d_gene | CDR3aa
TRBV4-3 | TRBD1 | CASSQAGTAIGYTF
TRBV28 | NA | CASGETGHPSTDTQYF
TRBV9 | TRBD1 | CASSGGQYQPQHF
TRBV7-2 | TRBD1 | CASSKTGRQSSSTDTQYF
TRBV4-3 | NA | CASSQDYPRFGEQFF
TRBV6-1 | NA | CASSEESSQHF
TRBV28 | NA | CASIPFGGAGFGTQYF
TRBV6-5 | NA | CASSYVAGGGEQYF
TRBV10-3 | TRBD1 | CAISAATGLNYGYTF
TRBV6-5 | TRBD1 | CASSYQGGYGYTF
TRBV28 | NA | CASRIRGNTGELFF
TRBV19 | NA | CASSIWGTEAFF
TRBV27 | NA | CASSSNSGGNQPQHF
TRBV5-1 | NA | CASSLGGFTGELFF
TRBV28 | TRBD1 | CASSPTGGLGYTF
TRBV7-2 | NA | CASSLFLRDTGYTF
TRBV18 | TRBD2 | CASSRAGTSGGYEQYF
TRBV2 | NA | CASLRTEGTDTQYF
TRBV5-1 | TRBD1 | CASSFRQGEEQYF
TRBV25-1 | NA | CASSESARGGYTF
TRBV12-5 | TRBD1 | CASGRDSPLEQFF
TRBV11-2 | TRBD1 | CASSPRDRANYGYTF
TRBV15 | NA | CATSRDGGRSPLHF
TRBV4-1 | NA | CASSQDQGVGTLGYTF
TRBV11-2 | TRBD1 | CASSSLTGGYNEQFF
TRBV19 | TRBD1 | CASSTRDSNNYGYTF
TRBV19 | NA | CASTPVSSTDTQYF
TRBV28 | NA | CASSSGQAYGYTF
TRBV12-3/TRBV12-4 | NA | CASSLARGGELFF
TRBV19 | TRBD1 | CASPWGPGQGVGNTIYF
TRBV7-8 | NA | CASSPPWWLLDYNEQFF
TRBV6-5 | NA | CASSYRGSQPQHF
TRBV7-2 | TRBD1 | CASSLVSQGADSGNTIYF
TRBV11-2 | NA | CASSLSYTLQHNEKLFF
TRBV6-4 | NA | CASSKDFQETQYF
TRBV5-1 | NA | CASSPWTVVNSPLHF
TRBV19 | NA | CASSIGSASDSNQPQHF
TRBV25-1 | NA | CASAPVIATNEKLFF
TRBV7-9 | NA | CASTPPRPRLPYLGNTIYF
TRBV7-2 | TRBD1 | CASSPGQGWNIQYF
TRBV7-3 | TRBD2 | CASSFTSGVGETQYF
TRBV5-6 | NA | CASRLGTVAQETQYF
TRBV5-1 | NA | CASSLGGDTEAFF
TRBV24-1 | NA | CATSRGGANQPQHF
TRBV7-9 | NA | CASSSGGPSSYNEQFF
TRBV9 | NA | CASSFGFSTDTQYF
TRBV4-2 | NA | CASSQAVLGGGVVDTQYF
TRBV4-3 | NA | CASSQARGGLYGYTF
TRBV5-1 | NA | CASRTGLQDTGELFF
TRBV10-3 | NA | CAISERGQQGGYTF
TRBV6-6 | NA | CALALGTDTDTQYF
TRBV6-5 | NA | CASSYKSSYHEQYF
TRBV5-1 | NA | CASSLTSLGTGELFF
TRBV4-1 | TRBD1 | CASSPGTGAYEQYF
TRBV11-2 | NA | CASSPGTPNTGELFF
TRBV21-1 | NA | CASGYDQPQHF
TRBV5-4 | TRBD1 | CASSLGGLRGQDGYTF
TRBV15 | TRBD1 | CATSRGQAFHQYF
TRBV29-1 | TRBD1 | CSASQASGGTEAFF